This T cell receptor (beta chain) was captured by sequencing in a study of blood T cell repertoires in COVID-19. Study summary: The study drew acute and convalescent COVID-19 samples from the United States, Italy and Spain. T cells, B-cell-depleted T cells, or PBMCs supplied cDNA or gDNA.

Per the authors' pipeline: Reference gene primers were amplified, and this amplification served to estimate nucleated cell counts. Method: immunoSEQ multiplex PCR; TCRdb's copy keeps in-frame clones and lacks some. That table supplies the V and J calls and clone size; D and trimming were determined from the DNA. The sample consists of roughly 250,000 clones, 83% of them appearing once. V was pared by 4 bases and J by 5 bases, with 5 bases of the junction left unmatched. Per the germline V gene, CDR1 is MDHEN and CDR2 is SYDVKM. This CDR3 region has 15 residues. This sequence originates from a human donor in a cohort sampled during active COVID-19. The chain joins TRBV28 to TRBJ2-2, with 9 bases lining up with TRBD1. Sequenced input: peripheral blood. CDR3 sequence: CASSSGQGITGELFF. The CDR3 nucleotides read TGTGCCAGCAGTTCGGGACAGGGTATTACCGGGGAGCTGTTTTTT.